This TCR beta chain appears in the sequencing data of a study of post-analysis software for immune sequencing data. Broader study findings: Strong co-clustering by F measure linked samples that shared a preparation batch. The study found TRBV5-6, TRBV5-1 and TRBV20-1 among a handful of TRBV segments more frequent in patients than controls.

Sequencing libraries made from TCR beta cDNA carried unique molecular identifiers. Between roughly 1 and 10 million T cells gave rise to 500,000 to 600,000 cDNA molecules. TCRdb used MiXCR to reprocess the PCR reads, holding one entry per CDR3 protein. Counted here are hundreds of thousands of distinct CDR3 sequences, around 64% occurring once; the ten biggest clones make up about 11%. This CDR3 contains 13 residues. Germline V gene data show CDR1 as MNHEY and CDR2 as SVGAGI. Trimming removed 6 bases at V and 6 bases at J, with 14 bases between. Comments on this clonotype: Its antigen is unidentified.

This TCR derives from a girl aged 2 to 10 with multiple sclerosis. Sequencing was carried out using blood. V gene TRBV6-5 combines with J gene TRBJ1-2; D remains ambiguous. The CDR3 bases are TGTGCCAGCAGGAGTGACGGGCTGGATGGCTACACCTTC. Its protein product is CASRSDGLDGYTF.